This TCR beta chain was retrieved from a study of blood T cell repertoires in COVID-19. Study in general: Collection of acute and convalescent COVID-19 samples took place in the United States, Italy and Spain. PBMCs, B-cell-depleted T cells, or T cells were the source of the cDNA or gDNA that made up the material.

Between the trimmed V and J ends, which lost 4 bases and 6 bases, there was a span of 14 bases. CDR1 and CDR2 (germline): SQVTM, ANQGSEA. This CDR3 is 13 amino acids long. Study processing details: Nucleated cell number was recorded as an estimate derived from reference gene primer amplification. Sequencing used immunoSEQ multiplex PCR; TCRdb keeps in-frame clones, though not all of them. D and trimming come from the DNA, and the V and J calls and clone size come from that table. In the table there are approximately 120,000 clones, more than 75% of which are singletons. This chain links TRBV29-1 with TRBJ2-3, with D possibly TRBD2 on 5 matching bases. Sequenced: peripheral blood. The clonotype comes from a middle-aged man with acute or convalescent COVID-19. The CDR3 coding sequence is TGCAGCGTTGCCCCTAGCCTCTTGGATACGCAGTATTTT. Translating it yields CSVAPSLLDTQYF.